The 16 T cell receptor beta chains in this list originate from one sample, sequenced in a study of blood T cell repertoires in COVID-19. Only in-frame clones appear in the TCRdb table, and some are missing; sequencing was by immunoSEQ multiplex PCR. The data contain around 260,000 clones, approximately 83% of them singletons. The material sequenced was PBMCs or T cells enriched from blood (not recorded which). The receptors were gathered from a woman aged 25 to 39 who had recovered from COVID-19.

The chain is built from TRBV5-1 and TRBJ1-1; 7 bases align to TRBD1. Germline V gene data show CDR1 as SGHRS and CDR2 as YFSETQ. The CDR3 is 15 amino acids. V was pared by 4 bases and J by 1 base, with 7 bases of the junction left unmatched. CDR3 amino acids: CASSTGQTTNTEAFF. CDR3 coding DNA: TGCGCCAGCAGCACGGGACAGACCACGAACACTGAAGCTTTCTTT.

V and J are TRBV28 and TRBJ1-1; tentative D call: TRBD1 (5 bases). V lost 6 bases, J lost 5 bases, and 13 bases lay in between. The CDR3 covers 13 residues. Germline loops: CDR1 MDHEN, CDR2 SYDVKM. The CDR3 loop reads CASRAGQGTEAFF. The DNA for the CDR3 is TGTGCCAGCAGGGCAGGCCAGGGAACTGAAGCTTTCTTT.

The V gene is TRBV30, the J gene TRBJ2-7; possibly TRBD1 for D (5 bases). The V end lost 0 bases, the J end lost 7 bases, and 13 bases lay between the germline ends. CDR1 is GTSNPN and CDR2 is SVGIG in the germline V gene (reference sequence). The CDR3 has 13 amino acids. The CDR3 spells CAWSVRRASEQYF. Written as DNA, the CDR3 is TGTGCCTGGAGTGTACGCAGGGCATCGGAGCAGTACTTC.

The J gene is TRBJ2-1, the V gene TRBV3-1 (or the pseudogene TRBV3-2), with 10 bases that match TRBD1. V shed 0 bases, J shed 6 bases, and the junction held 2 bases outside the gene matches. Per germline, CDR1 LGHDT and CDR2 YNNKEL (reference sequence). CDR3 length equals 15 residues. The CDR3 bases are TGTGCCAGCAGCCAAGATGGGACAGGGGTCAATGAGCAGTTCTTC. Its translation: CASSQDGTGVNEQFF.

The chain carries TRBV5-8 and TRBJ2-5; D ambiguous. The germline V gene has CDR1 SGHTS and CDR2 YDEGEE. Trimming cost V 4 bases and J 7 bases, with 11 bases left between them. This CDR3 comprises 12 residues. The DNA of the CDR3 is TGTGCCAGCAGCCCGGAACCGGGGACCCAGTACTTC. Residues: CASSPEPGTQYF.

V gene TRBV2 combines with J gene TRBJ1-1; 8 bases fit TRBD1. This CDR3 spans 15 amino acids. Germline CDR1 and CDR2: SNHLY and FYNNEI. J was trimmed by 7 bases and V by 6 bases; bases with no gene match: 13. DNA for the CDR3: TGTGCCAGCAGCTCCCTGCGACAGGGGCCCAATGAAGCTTTCTTT. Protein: CASSSLRQGPNEAFF.

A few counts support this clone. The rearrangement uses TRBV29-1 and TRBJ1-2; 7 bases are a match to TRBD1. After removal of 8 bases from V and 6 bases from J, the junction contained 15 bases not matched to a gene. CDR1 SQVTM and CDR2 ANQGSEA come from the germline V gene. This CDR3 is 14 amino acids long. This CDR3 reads CSTLIRQGGDGYTF. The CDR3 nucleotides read TGCAGCACCCTAATCCGACAGGGCGGCGATGGCTACACCTTC.

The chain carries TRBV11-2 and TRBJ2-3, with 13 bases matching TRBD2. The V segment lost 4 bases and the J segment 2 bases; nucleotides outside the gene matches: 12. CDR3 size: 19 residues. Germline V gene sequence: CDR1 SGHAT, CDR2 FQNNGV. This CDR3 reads CASSYTSGREFDDTDTQYF. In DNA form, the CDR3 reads TGTGCCAGCAGCTACACTAGCGGGAGGGAATTTGACGACACAGATACGCAGTATTTT.

The chain's CDR3 is CASSQTGGYQPQHF. Here the CDR3 DNA reads TGTGCCAGCAGCCAGACAGGGGGGTATCAGCCCCAGCATTTT. This chain links TRBV27 with TRBJ1-5, with TRBD1 matching 9 bases. CDR3 length equals 14 residues. The germline CDR1 and CDR2 sequences are MNHEY and SMNVEV (reference sequence). Trimming took 6 bases from V and 5 from J; bases not matched to a gene: 5.

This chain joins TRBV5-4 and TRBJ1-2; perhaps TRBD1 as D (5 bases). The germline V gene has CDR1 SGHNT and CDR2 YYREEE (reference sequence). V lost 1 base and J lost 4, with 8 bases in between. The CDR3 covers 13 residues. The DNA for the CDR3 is TGTGCCAGCAGCTTGAGACAGATCTATGGCTACACCTTC. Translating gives CASSLRQIYGYTF.

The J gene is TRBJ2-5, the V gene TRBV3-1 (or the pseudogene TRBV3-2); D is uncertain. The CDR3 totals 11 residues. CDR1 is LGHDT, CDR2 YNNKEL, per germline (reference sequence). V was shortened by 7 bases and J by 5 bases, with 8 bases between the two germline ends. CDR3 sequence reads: CASTPGETQYF. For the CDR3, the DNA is TGTGCCAGCACGCCAGGCGAGACCCAGTACTTC.

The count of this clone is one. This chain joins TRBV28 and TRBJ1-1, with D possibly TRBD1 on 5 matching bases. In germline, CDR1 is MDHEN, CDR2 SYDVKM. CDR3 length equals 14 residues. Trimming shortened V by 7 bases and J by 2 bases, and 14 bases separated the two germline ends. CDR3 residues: CASNESGGNTEAFF. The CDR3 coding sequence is TGTGCCAGCAACGAATCGGGGGGTAACACTGAAGCTTTCTTT.

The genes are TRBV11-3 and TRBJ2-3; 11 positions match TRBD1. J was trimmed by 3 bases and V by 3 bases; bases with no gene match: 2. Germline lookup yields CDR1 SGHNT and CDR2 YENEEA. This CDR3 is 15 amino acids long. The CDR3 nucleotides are TGTGCCAGCAGCTTCGGGACAGGGGGAACAGATACGCAGTATTTT. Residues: CASSFGTGGTDTQYF.

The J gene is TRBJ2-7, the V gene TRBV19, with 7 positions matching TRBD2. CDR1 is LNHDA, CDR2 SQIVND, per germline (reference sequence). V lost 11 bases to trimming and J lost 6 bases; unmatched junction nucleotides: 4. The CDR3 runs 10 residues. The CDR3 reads CADTGGEQYF. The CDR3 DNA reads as TGTGCCGACACGGGGGGCGAGCAGTACTTC.

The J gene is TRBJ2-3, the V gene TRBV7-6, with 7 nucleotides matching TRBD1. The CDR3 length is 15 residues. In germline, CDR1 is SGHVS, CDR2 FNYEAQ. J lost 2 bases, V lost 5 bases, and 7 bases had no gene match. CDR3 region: CASSQTGTSTDTQYF. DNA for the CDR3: TGTGCCAGCAGCCAGACAGGGACCTCCACAGATACGCAGTATTTT.

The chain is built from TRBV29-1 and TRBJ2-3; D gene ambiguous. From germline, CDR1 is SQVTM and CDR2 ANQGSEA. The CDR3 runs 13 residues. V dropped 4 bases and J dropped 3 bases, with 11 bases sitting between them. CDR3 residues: CSVGERITDTQYF. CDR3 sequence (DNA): TGCAGCGTTGGCGAGAGAATAACAGATACGCAGTATTTT.